This record covers a single T cell receptor (beta chain). The antigen is unknown. The source of the sample is a study of identical twins. Study findings and constraints: For monozygotic twins, models underestimated out-of-frame TCR alpha sharing.

TCRdb recomputed calls from the 5' RACE reads with MiXCR, one row per CDR3 protein. The sample has fewer than 250,000 distinct CDR3 sequences, over 8% seen once. V was clipped by 10 bases and J by 2 bases, with 15 bases between them. The CDR3 is 13 residues long. Germline V lookup: CDR1 LNHDA, CDR2 SQIVND (reference sequence). The rearrangement links TRBV19 to TRBJ2-7; TRBD1 or TRBD2 may be the D gene (5 bases each). The clonotype originates from a woman aged 18-29 years in good health. Sequencing input: memory (CD45RO+) T cells sorted from blood. The CDR3 region is CATRPGPPYEQYF. CDR3 nucleotides: TGTGCCACCCGACCGGGACCTCCCTACGAGCAGTACTTC.